The present T cell receptor (beta chain) was sequenced within a study of shared clonotypes between healthy human individuals. V lost 5 bases to trimming and J lost 0 bases, with 16 bases between them. CDR1 SGHNT and CDR2 YENEEA come from the germline V gene. The CDR3 is 17 amino acids. Using immunoSEQ multiplex PCR, the repertoire was profiled, and TCRdb retains in-frame clones only, with some absent. Seen here are a few million clones, 80% to 95% observed once, and the top ten hold 0.39%. The receptor was isolated from a man aged 18-30 years in good health. Some clones in this sample may be carry-over from other donors' samples. The rearrangement uses TRBV11-3 and TRBJ2-2; D might be TRBD2 (5 bases). Sequenced: naive CD4+ T cells from PBMCs. As for subset: CD45RA+ positively selected. The CDR3 nucleotides are TGTGCCAGCAGCCCCTACCGGGGTATTTCGAACACCGGGGAGCTGTTTTTT. Protein product: CASSPYRGISNTGELFF.